A selection of T cell receptor beta chains follows, all from one sample in a study of Ad26.COV2.S vaccination and SARS-CoV-2 variants. Generated by immunoSEQ multiplex PCR, the TCRdb table keeps only in-frame clones and is missing some. This sample carries about 350,000 clones, approximately 90% of them seen once, and the ten largest clones take 3.5% to 4.5%. The starting material was peripheral blood, obtained after recovery from COVID-19. These receptors came from a human donor who had recovered from COVID-19. Each CDR3 is given with its conserved first and last residue. Fields, in order: V gene, J gene, CDR3 protein.

TRBV12-5	TRBJ1-2	CASARDSYGYTF
TRBV5-1	TRBJ2-5	CASSLGAAGETQYF
TRBV6-1	TRBJ2-5	CASSEALGGGAQETQYF
TRBV15	TRBJ1-1	CATSKGEGYTEAFF
TRBV23-1	TRBJ1-6	CASSQSSGDRGNSPLHF
TRBV11-3	TRBJ2-1	CASSLGRGVDEQFF
TRBV5-1	TRBJ1-2	CASSKTGNHMGYTF
TRBV4-1	TRBJ2-2	CASSPTEVFTGELFF
TRBV5-1	TRBJ2-2	CASTPSGNTGELFF
TRBV27	TRBJ2-7	CASNGGVGYEQYF
TRBV19	TRBJ1-2	CASSPTANYGYTF
TRBV12-5	TRBJ2-6	CASGLGESGANVLTF
TRBV13	TRBJ2-5	CASSSYRDPRETQYF
TRBV6-5	TRBJ1-1	CASRGQHTEAFF
TRBV2	TRBJ1-6	CASREQGTGSPLHF
TRBV7-9	TRBJ2-1	CASRSDDRVNNEQFF
TRBV14	TRBJ1-3	CASSHNTGPGNTIYF
TRBV3-1/TRBV3-2	TRBJ2-3	CASSPFRDRGSLPTDTQYF
TRBV4-3	TRBJ2-3	CASSQDPPGARTDTQYF
TRBV7-8	TRBJ1-6	CASSSSGTGPGNSPLHF
TRBV9	TRBJ2-5	CASSAEGRQETQYF
TRBV19	TRBJ1-5	CASSYSNQPQHF
TRBV2	TRBJ2-7	CASSGQGGSEQYF
TRBV7-3	TRBJ2-6	CASSSQGPGANVLTF
TRBV11-3	TRBJ1-1	CASSFSGGEAFF
TRBV18	TRBJ2-7	CASSPDRGNEQYF
TRBV5-1	TRBJ2-2	CASQPGQFTGELFF
TRBV5-1	TRBJ2-2	CASSQTVGPGELFF
TRBV11-2	TRBJ1-1	CASSVGGRVIEAFF
TRBV29-1	TRBJ2-7	CSGTGGLWDEQYF
TRBV24-1	TRBJ1-2	CATSVTAWGAYGYTF
TRBV12-3/TRBV12-4	TRBJ2-7	CAVRWDSSYEQYF
TRBV7-2	TRBJ1-4	CASSRNRDREGEKLFF
TRBV7-3	TRBJ2-2	CASSLGSGGELFF
TRBV25-1	TRBJ1-2	CASSESGQGANYGYTF
TRBV2	TRBJ1-2	CASSPRDFHGYTF
TRBV3-1/TRBV3-2	TRBJ1-6	CASSQGLAYSPLHF
TRBV10-2	TRBJ2-2	CASSDVRGLHELFF
TRBV5-1	TRBJ1-2	CASSAWADNYGYTF
TRBV5-5	TRBJ1-4	CASSLGGEKLFF